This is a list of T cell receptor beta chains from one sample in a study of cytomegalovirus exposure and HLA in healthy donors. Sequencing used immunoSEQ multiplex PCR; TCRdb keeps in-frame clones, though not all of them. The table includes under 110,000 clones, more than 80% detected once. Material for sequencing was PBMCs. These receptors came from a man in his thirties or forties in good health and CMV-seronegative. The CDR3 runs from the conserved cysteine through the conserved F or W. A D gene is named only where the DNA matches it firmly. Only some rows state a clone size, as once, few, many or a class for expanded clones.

cdr3_nt: TGTGCCTGGAGTGTTACAGGGGGAACTGGAAACACCATATATTTT
cdr3_aa: CAWSVTGGTGNTIYF
clone_size: NA
j_call: TRBJ1-3
v_call: TRBV30
d_call: TRBD1

cdr3_nt: TGTGCCAGTAGTTTAGGCAGATCTGGAAACACCATATATTTT
cdr3_aa: CASSLGRSGNTIYF
clone_size: NA
j_call: TRBJ1-3
v_call: TRBV28
d_call: NA

cdr3_nt: TGTGCCAGTCTGGAGAGCGGGAGAACAGATACGCAGTATTTT
cdr3_aa: CASLESGRTDTQYF
clone_size: NA
j_call: TRBJ2-3
v_call: TRBV7-9
d_call: TRBD2

cdr3_nt: TGTGCCAGCAGCTACCCCGGGACAGGGGGTCGAAATGAGCAGTTCTTC
cdr3_aa: CASSYPGTGGRNEQFF
clone_size: NA
j_call: TRBJ2-1
v_call: TRBV7-9
d_call: TRBD1

cdr3_nt: TGTGCCAGCCTCGATGAGTTCAGCGCAGCTTTCTTT
cdr3_aa: CASLDEFSAAFF
clone_size: NA
j_call: TRBJ1-1
v_call: TRBV4-2
d_call: NA

cdr3_nt: TGTGCCAGCAGGGTCCAGGCATCCAATGAGCAGTTCTTC
cdr3_aa: CASRVQASNEQFF
clone_size: NA
j_call: TRBJ2-1
v_call: TRBV5-4
d_call: NA

cdr3_nt: TGTGCCAGCAGTGTTGGACTAGCGGGAGAGGTTGAGCAGTTCTTC
cdr3_aa: CASSVGLAGEVEQFF
clone_size: NA
j_call: TRBJ2-1
v_call: TRBV2
d_call: TRBD2

cdr3_nt: TGTGCCAGCAGTAGGTTAGGGGGCCAGGAGACCCAGTACTTC
cdr3_aa: CASSRLGGQETQYF
clone_size: NA
j_call: TRBJ2-5
v_call: TRBV2
d_call: TRBD1

cdr3_nt: TGTGCCAGCAGTTTAAGACTAGCGGGAGGAGGTGAGCAGTACTTC
cdr3_aa: CASSLRLAGGGEQYF
clone_size: NA
j_call: TRBJ2-7
v_call: TRBV27
d_call: TRBD2

cdr3_nt: TGCAGCGGAGTAGGACAGGTGAACACTGAAGCTTTCTTT
cdr3_aa: CSGVGQVNTEAFF
clone_size: NA
j_call: TRBJ1-1
v_call: TRBV29-1
d_call: TRBD1

cdr3_nt: TGTGCCAGCAGCCAAGACAGGGTTTTATCGGGCTACACCTTC
cdr3_aa: CASSQDRVLSGYTF
clone_size: NA
j_call: TRBJ1-2
v_call: TRBV4-2
d_call: NA

cdr3_nt: TGTGCCAGCATGGTGGACAGGGGGCATTTCGGGGAGCTGTTTTTT
cdr3_aa: CASMVDRGHFGELFF
clone_size: once
j_call: TRBJ2-2
v_call: TRBV6-5
d_call: TRBD1

cdr3_nt: TGTGCCAGTAGTATATCGGGCAATCAGCCCCAGCATTTT
cdr3_aa: CASSISGNQPQHF
clone_size: NA
j_call: TRBJ1-5
v_call: TRBV19
d_call: NA

cdr3_nt: TGTGCCACCTTCACGCCGGGGGAAAACTATGGCTACACCTTC
cdr3_aa: CATFTPGENYGYTF
clone_size: NA
j_call: TRBJ1-2
v_call: TRBV11-3
d_call: NA